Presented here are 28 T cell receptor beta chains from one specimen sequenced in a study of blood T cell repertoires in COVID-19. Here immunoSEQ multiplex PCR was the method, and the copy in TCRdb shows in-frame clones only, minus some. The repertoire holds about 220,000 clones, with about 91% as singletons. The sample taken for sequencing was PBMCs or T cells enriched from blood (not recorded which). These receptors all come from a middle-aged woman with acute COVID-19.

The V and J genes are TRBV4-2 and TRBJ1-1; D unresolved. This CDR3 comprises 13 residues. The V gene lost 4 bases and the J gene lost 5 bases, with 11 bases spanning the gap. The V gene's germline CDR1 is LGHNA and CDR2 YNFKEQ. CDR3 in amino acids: CASSPGGETEAFF. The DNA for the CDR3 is TGTGCCAGCAGCCCGGGTGGGGAGACTGAAGCTTTCTTT.

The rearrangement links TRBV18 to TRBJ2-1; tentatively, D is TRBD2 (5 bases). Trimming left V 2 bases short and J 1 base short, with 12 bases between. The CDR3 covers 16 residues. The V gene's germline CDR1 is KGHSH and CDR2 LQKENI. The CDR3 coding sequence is TGTGCCAGCTCACCATGGTTCGGGGTTTCCTACAATGAGCAGTTCTTC. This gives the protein CASSPWFGVSYNEQFF.

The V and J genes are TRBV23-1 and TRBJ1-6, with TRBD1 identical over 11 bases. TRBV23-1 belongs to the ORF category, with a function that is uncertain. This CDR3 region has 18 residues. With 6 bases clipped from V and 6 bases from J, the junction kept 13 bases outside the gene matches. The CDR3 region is CASSPGTGGVVFNSPLHF. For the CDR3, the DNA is TGCGCCAGCAGCCCCGGGACAGGGGGTGTAGTGTTTAATTCACCCCTCCACTTT.

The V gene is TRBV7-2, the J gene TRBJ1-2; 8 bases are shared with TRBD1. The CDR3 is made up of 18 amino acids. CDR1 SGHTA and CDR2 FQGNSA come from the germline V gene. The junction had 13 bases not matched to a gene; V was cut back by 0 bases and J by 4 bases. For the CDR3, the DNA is TGTGCCAGCAGCTTAGCGCTTGGACAGGGAGATCGTGGCTATGGCTACACCTTC. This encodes CASSLALGQGDRGYGYTF.

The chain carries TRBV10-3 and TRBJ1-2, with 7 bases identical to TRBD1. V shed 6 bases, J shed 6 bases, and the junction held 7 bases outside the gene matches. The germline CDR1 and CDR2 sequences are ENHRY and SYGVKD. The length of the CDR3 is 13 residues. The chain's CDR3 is CAIRRDSPNGYTF. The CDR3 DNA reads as TGTGCCATCAGACGGGACAGCCCAAATGGCTACACCTTC.

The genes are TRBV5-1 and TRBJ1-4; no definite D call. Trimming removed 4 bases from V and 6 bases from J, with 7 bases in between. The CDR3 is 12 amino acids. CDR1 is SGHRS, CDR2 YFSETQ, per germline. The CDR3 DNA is TGCGCCAGCAGCCACCCGGATGAAAAACTGTTTTTT. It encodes CASSHPDEKLFF. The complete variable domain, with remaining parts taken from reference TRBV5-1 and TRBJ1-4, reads KAGVTQTPRYLIKTRGQQVTLSCSPISGHRSVSWYQQTPGQGLQFLFEYFSETQRNKGNFPGRFSGRQFSNSRSEMNVSTLELGDSALYLCASSHPDEKLFFGSGTQLSVL.

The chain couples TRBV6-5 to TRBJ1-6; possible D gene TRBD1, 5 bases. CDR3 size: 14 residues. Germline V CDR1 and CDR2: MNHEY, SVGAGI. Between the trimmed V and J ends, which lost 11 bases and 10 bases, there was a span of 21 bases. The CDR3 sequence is CAASLGGVGSPLHF. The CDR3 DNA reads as TGTGCCGCCTCCTTGGGGGGTGTGGGATCACCCCTCCACTTT.

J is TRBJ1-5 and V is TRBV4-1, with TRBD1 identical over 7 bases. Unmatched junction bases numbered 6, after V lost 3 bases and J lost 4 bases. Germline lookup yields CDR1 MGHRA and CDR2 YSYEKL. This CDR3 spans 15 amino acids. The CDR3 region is CASSHSGTANQPQHF. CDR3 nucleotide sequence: TGCGCCAGCAGCCACTCCGGGACAGCAAATCAGCCCCAGCATTTT.

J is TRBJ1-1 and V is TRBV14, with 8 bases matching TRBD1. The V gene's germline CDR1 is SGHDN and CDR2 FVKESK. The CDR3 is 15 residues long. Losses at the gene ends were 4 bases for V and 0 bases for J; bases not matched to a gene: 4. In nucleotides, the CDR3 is TGTGCCAGCAGCCTCCGGACAGGGATGAACACTGAAGCTTTCTTT. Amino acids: CASSLRTGMNTEAFF. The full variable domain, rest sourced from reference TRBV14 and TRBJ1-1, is EAGVTQFPSHSVIEKGQTVTLRCDPISGHDNLYWYRRVMGKEIKFLLHFVKESKQDESGMPNNRFLAERTGGTYSTLKVQPAELEDSGVYFCASSLRTGMNTEAFFGQGTRLTVV.

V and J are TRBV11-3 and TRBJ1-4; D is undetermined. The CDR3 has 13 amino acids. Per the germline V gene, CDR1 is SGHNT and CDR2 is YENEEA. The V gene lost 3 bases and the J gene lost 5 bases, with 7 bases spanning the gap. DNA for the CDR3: TGTGCCAGCAGCTTCCTACCCAATGAAAAACTGTTTTTT. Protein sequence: CASSFLPNEKLFF.

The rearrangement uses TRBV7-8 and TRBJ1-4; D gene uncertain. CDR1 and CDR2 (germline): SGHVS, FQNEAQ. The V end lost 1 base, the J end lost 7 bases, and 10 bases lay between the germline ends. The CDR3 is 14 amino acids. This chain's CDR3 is CASSLGSRGEKLFF. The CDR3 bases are TGTGCCAGCAGCTTAGGAAGTAGAGGTGAAAAACTGTTTTTT.

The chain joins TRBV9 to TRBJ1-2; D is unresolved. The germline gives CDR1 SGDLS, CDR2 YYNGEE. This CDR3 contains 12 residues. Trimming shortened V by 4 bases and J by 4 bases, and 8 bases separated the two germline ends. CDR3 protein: CASSSQSYGYTF. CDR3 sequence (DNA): TGTGCCAGCAGCTCCCAGTCCTATGGCTACACCTTC.

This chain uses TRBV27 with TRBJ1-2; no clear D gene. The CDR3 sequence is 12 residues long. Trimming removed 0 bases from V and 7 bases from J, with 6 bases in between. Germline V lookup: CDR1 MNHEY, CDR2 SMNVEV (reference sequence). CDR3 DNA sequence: TGTGCCAGCAGTTTATCCGGGTCTGGCTACACCTTC. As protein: CASSLSGSGYTF.

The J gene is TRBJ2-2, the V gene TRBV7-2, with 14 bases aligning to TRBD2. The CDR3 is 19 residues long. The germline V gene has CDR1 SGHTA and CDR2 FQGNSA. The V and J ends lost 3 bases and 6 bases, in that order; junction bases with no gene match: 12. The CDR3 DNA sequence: TGTGCCAGCAGCTTCCAAGCCCCGGGACTAGCGGGAGAAGCCGGGGAGCTGTTTTTT. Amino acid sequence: CASSFQAPGLAGEAGELFF.

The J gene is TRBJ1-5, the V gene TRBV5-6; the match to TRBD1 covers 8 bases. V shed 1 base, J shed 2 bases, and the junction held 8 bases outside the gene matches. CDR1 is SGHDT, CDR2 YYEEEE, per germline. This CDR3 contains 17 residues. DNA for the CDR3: TGTGCCAGCAGCTTGAGGACCGACAGGGGTGGCAATCAGCCCCAGCATTTT. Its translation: CASSLRTDRGGNQPQHF.

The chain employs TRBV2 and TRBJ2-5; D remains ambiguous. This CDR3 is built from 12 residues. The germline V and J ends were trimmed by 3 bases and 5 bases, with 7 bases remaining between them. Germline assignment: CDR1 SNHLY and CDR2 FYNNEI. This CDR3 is CASSEPGETQYF. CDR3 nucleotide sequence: TGTGCCAGCAGTGAGCCCGGGGAGACCCAGTACTTC.

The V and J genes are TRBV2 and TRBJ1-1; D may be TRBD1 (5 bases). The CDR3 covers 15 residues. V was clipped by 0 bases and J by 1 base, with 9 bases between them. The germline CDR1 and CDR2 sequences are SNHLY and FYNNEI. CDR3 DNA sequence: TGTGCCAGCAGTGAAGCGTCCGGGGGGAACACTGAAGCTTTCTTT. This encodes CASSEASGGNTEAFF. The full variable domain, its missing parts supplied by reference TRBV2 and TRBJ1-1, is EPEVTQTPSHQVTQMGQEVILRCVPISNHLYFYWYRQILGQKVEFLVSFYNNEISEKSEIFDDQFSVERPDGSNFTLKIRSTKLEDSAMYFCASSEASGGNTEAFFGQGTRLTVV.

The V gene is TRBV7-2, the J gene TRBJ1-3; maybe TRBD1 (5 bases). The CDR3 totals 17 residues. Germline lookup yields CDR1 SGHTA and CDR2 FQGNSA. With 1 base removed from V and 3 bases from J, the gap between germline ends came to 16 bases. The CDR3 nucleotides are TGTGCCAGCAGCTTAGAGGGACCGGGGACTGGTGGAAACACCATATATTTT. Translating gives CASSLEGPGTGGNTIYF.

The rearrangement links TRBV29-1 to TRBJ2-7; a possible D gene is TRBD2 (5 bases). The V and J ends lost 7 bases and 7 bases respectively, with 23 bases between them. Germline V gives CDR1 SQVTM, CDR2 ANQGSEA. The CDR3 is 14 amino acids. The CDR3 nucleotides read TGCAGCGGAGCGAAAGACCGGGATTGGGGAGAGCAGTACTTC. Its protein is CSGAKDRDWGEQYF.

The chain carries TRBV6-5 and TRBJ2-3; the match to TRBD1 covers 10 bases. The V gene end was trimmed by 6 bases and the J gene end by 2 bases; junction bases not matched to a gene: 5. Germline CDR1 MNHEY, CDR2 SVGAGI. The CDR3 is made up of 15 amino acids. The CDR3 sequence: CASSQGTGVTDTQYF. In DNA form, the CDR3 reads TGTGCCAGCAGCCAGGGGACAGGGGTCACAGATACGCAGTATTTT.

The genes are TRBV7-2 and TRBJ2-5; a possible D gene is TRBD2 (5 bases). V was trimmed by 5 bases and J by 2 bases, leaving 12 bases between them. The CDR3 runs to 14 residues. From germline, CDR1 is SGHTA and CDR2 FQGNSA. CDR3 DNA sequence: TGTGCCAGCAGCGTTTGGACTCTTCAAGAGACCCAGTACTTC. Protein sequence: CASSVWTLQETQYF.

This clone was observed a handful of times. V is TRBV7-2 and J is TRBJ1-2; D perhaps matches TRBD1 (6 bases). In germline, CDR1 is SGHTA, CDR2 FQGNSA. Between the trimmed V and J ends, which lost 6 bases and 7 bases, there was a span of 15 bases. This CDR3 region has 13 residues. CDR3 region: CASSYMDSGGYTF. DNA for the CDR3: TGTGCCAGCAGTTATATGGACAGCGGTGGCTACACCTTC.

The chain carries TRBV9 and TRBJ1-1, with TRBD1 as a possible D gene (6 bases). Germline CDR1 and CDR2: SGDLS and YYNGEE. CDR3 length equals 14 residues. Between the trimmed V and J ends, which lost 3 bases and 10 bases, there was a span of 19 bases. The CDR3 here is CASSGQQGLGGAFF. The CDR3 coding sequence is TGTGCCAGCAGCGGCCAACAGGGCCTTGGGGGAGCTTTCTTT.

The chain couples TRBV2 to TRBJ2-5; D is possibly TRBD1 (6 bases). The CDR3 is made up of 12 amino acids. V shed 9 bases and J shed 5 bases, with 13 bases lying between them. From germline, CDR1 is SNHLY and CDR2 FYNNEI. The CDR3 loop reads CARRTGSETQYF. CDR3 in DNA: TGTGCCAGGAGAACAGGGAGCGAGACCCAGTACTTC.

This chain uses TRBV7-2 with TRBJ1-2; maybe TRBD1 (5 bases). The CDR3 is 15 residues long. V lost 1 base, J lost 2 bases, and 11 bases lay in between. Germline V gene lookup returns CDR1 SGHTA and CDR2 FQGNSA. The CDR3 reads CASSLEVTANYGYTF. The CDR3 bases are TGTGCCAGCAGCTTAGAGGTGACAGCGAACTATGGCTACACCTTC.

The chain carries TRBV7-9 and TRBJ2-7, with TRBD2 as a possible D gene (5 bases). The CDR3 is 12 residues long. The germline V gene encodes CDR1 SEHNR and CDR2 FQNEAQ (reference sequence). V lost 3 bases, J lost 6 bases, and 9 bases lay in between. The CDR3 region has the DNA TGTGCCAGCAGCTTTACGGGGTTCGAGCAGTACGTC. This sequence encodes CASSFTGFEQYV.

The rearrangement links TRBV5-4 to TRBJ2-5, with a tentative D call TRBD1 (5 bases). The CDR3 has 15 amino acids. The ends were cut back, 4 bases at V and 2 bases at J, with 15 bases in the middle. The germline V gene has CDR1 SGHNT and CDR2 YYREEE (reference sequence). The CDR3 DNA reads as TGTGCCAGCAGCAACAACGCCGACAGTCAAGAGACCCAGTACTTC. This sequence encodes CASSNNADSQETQYF.

The CDR3 sequence is CASSGGRHKDTQYF. CDR3 nucleotide sequence: TGTGCCAGCAGCGGGGGGAGGCACAAGGATACGCAGTATTTT. The J gene is TRBJ2-3, the V gene TRBV6-5; TRBD2 aligns across 7 bases. The germline V gene has CDR1 MNHEY and CDR2 SVGAGI. Trimming at V came to 6 bases and at J to 6 bases, leaving 9 bases not matched to a gene. There are 14 residues in the CDR3.